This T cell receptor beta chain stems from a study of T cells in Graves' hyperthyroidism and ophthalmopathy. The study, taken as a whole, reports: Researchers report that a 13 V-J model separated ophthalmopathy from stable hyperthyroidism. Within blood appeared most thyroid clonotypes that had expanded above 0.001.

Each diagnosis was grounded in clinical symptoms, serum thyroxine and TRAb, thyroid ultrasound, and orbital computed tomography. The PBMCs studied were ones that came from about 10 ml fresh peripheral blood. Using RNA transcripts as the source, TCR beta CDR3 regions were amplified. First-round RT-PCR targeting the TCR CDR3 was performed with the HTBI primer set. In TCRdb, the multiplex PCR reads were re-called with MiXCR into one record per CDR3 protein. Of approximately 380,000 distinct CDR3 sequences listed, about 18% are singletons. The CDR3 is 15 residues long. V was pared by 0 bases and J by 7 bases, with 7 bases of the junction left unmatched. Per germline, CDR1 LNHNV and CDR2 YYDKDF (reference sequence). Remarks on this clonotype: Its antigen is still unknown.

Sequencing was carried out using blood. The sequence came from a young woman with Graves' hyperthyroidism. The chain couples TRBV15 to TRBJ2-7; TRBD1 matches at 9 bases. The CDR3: CATSREHRGRREQYF. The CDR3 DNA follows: TGTGCCACCAGCAGAGAGCACAGGGGGCGCAGGGAGCAGTACTTC.